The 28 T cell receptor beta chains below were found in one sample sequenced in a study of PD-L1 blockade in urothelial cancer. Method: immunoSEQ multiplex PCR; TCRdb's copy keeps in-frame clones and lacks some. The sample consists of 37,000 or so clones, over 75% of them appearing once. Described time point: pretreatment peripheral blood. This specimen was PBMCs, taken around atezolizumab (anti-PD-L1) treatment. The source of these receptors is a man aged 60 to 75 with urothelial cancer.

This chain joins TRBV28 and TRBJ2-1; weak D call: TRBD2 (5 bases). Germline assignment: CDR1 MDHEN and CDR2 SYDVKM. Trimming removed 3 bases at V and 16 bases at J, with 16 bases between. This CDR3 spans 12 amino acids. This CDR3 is CASSFVIEGQFF. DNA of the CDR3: TGTGCCAGCAGTTTCGTGATCGAGGGCCAATTCTTC.

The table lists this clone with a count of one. Written as DNA, the CDR3 is TGTGCCAGCAGTGCGGGACTAGCGGTTATCTACGAGCAGTACTTC. It codes for CASSAGLAVIYEQYF. The V call is TRBV28, the J call TRBJ2-7, with 11 bases identical to TRBD2. Germline V gene data show CDR1 as MDHEN and CDR2 as SYDVKM. Trimming removed 5 bases from V and 3 bases from J; junction bases left unmatched: 6. This CDR3 is 15 amino acids long.

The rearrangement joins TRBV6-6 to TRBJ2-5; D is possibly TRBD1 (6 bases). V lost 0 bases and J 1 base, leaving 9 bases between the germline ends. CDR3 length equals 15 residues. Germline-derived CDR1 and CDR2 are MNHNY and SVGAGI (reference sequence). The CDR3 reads CASSYSTRGQETQYF. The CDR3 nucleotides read TGTGCCAGCAGTTACTCGACCAGGGGCCAAGAGACCCAGTACTTC.

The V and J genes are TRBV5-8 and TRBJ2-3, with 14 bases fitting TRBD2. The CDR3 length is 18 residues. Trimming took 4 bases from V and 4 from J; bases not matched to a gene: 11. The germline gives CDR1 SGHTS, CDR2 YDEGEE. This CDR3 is CASSLSRLAGGGPDTQYF. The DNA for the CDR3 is TGTGCCAGCAGCCTCTCAAGACTAGCGGGAGGGGGTCCAGATACGCAGTATTTT.

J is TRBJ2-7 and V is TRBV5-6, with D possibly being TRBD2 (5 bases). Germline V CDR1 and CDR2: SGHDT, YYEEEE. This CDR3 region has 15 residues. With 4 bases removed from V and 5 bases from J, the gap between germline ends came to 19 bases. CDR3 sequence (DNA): TGTGCCAGCAGCCGGGTTAGTAGCGATATCAACGAGCAGTACTTC. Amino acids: CASSRVSSDINEQYF. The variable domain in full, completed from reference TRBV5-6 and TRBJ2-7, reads DAGVTQSPTHLIKTRGQQVTLRCSPKSGHDTVSWYQQALGQGPQFIFQYYEEEERQRGNFPDRFSGHQFPNYSSELNVNALLLGDSALYLCASSRVSSDINEQYFGPGTRLTVT.

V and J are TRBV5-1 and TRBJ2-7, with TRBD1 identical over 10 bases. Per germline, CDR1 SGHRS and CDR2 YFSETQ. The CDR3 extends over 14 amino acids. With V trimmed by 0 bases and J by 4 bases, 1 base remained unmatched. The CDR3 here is CASSLGQGAYEQYF. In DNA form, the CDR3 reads TGCGCCAGCAGCTTGGGACAGGGGGCTTACGAGCAGTACTTC.

For the CDR3, the DNA is TGTGCCAGCAGTTCACCGAGCCGGGGTGGCAATGAGCAGTTCTTC. Encoded protein: CASSSPSRGGNEQFF. The rearrangement joins TRBV6-5 to TRBJ2-1; tentative D call: TRBD2 (5 bases). The CDR3 is 15 residues long. V was cut by 4 bases and J by 6 bases, with 16 bases left in between. Germline-derived CDR1 and CDR2 are MNHEY and SVGAGI.

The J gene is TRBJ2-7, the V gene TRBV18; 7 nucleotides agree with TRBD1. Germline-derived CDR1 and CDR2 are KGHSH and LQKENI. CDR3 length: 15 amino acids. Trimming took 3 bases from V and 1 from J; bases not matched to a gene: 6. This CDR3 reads CASSPPGQSSYEQYF. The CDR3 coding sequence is TGTGCCAGCTCACCGCCGGGACAGAGTTCCTACGAGCAGTACTTC.

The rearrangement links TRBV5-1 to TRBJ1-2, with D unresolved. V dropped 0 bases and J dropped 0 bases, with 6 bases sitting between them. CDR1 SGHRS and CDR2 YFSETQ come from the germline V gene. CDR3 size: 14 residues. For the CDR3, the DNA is TGCGCCAGCAGCTTGGAGACTACTAACTATGGCTACACCTTC. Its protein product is CASSLETTNYGYTF.

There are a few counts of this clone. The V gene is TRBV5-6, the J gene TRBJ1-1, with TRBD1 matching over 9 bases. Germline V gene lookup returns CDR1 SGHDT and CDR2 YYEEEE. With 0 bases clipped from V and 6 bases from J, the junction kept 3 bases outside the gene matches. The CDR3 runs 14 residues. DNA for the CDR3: TGTGCCAGCAGCTTGGTGGGACAGGGTGCTGAAGCTTTCTTT. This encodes CASSLVGQGAEAFF.

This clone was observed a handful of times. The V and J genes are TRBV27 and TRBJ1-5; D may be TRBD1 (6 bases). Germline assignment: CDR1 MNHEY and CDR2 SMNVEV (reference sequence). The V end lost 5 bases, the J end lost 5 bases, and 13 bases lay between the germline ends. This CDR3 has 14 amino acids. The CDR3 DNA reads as TGTGCCAGCAGTAAACAGGGTTACGATCAGCCCCAGCATTTT. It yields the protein CASSKQGYDQPQHF.

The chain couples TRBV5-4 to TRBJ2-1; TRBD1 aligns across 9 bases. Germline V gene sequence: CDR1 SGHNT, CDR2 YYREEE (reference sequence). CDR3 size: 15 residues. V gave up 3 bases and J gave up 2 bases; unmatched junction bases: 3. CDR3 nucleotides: TGTGCCAGCAGCTCAAGACAGGGGGCCTACAATGAGCAGTTCTTC. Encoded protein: CASSSRQGAYNEQFF. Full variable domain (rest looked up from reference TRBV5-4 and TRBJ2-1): ETGVTQSPTHLIKTRGQQVTLRCSSQSGHNTVSWYQQALGQGPQFIFQYYREEENGRGNFPPRFSGLQFPNYSSELNVNALELDDSALYLCASSSRQGAYNEQFFGPGTRLTVL.

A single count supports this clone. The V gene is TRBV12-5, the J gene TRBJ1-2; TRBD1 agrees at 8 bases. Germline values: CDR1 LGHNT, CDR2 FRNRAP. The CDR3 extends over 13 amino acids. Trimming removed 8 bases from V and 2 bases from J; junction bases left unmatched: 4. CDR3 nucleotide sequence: TGTGCTAGTACCTGGACAGGGAACTATGGCTACACCTTC. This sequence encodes CASTWTGNYGYTF.

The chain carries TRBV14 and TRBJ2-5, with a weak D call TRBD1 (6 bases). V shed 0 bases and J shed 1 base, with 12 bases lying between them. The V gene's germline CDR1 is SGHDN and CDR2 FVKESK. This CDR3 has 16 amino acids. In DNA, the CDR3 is TGTGCCAGCAGCCAAGAACAGGGCCCCCTCCAAGAGACCCAGTACTTC. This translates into CASSQEQGPLQETQYF. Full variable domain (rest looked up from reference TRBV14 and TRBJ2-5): EAGVTQFPSHSVIEKGQTVTLRCDPISGHDNLYWYRRVMGKEIKFLLHFVKESKQDESGMPNNRFLAERTGGTYSTLKVQPAELEDSGVYFCASSQEQGPLQETQYFGPGTRLLVL.

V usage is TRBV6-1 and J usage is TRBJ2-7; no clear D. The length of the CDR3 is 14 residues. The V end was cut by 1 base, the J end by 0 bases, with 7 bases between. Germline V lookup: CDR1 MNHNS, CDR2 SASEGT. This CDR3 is CASSEVADSYEQYF. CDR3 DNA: TGTGCCAGCAGTGAAGTGGCAGACTCCTACGAGCAGTACTTC.

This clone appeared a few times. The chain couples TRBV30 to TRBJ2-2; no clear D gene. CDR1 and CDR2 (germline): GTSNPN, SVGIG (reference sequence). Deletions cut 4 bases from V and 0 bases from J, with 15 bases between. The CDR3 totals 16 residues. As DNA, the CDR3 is TGTGCCTGGATCGTCCCCGGCAGGACGAACACCGGGGAGCTGTTTTTT. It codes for CAWIVPGRTNTGELFF.

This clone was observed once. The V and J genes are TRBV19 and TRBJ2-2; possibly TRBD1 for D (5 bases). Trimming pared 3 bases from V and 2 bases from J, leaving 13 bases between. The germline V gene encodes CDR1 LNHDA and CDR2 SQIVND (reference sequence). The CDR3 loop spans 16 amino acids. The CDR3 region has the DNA TGTGCCAGTAGTATCTGGAGACAGCGAAACACCGGGGAGCTGTTTTTT. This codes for CASSIWRQRNTGELFF.

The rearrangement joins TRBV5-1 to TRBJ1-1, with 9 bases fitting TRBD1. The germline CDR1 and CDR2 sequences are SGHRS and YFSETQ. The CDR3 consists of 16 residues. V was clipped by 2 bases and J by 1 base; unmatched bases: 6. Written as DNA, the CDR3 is TGCGCCAGCAGCTTACAGGGACAGGGAACGAACACTGAAGCTTTCTTT. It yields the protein CASSLQGQGTNTEAFF.

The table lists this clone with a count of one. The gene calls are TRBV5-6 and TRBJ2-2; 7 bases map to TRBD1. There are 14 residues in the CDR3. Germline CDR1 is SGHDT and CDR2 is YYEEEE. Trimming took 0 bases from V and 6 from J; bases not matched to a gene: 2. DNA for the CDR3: TGTGCCAGCAGCTTGGCTCAGGGGGCCGGGGAGCTGTTTTTT. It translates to CASSLAQGAGELFF.

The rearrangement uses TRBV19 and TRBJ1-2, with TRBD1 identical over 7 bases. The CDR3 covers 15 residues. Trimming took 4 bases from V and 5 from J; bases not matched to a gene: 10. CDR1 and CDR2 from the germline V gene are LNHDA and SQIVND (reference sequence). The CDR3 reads CASSKEGAAPYGYTF. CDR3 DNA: TGTGCCAGTAGTAAGGAGGGGGCGGCCCCGTATGGCTACACCTTC.

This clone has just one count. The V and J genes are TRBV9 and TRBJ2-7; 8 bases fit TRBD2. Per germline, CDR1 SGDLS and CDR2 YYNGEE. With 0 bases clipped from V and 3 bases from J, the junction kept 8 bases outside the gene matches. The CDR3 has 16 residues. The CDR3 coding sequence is TGTGCCAGCAGCGTAGCGGCTAGCGGGTATTTCTACGAGCAGTACTTC. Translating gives CASSVAASGYFYEQYF.

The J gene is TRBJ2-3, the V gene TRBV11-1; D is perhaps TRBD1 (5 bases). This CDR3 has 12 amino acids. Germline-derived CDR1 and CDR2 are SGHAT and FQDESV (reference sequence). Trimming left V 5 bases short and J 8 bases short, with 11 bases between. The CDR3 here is CASSAAGSTQYF. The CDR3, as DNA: TGTGCCAGCAGCGCCGCAGGGTCTACGCAGTATTTT.

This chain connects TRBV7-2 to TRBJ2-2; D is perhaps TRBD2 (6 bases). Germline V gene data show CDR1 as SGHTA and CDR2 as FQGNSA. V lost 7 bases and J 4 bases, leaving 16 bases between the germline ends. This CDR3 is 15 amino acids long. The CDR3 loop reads CASTLGGAGTGELFF. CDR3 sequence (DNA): TGTGCCAGCACCCTAGGAGGGGCGGGCACCGGGGAGCTGTTTTTT.

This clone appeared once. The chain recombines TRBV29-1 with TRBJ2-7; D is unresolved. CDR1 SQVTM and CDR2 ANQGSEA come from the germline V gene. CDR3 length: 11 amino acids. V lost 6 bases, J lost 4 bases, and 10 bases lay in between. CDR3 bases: TGCAGCGTCAGAGACGGGTACGAGCAGTACTTC. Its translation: CSVRDGYEQYF.

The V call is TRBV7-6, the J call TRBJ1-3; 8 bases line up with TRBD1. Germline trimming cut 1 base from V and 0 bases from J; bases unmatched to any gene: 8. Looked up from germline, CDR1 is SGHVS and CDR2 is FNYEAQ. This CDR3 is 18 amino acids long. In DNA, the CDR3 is TGTGCCAGCAGCTTAGTCTCAGGGGGCTCAAACTCTGGAAACACCATATATTTT. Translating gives CASSLVSGGSNSGNTIYF.

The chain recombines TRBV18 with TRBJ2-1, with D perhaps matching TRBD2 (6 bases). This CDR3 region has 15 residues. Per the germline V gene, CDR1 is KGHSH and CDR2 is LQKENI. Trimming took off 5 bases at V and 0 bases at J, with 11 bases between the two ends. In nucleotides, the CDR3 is TGTGCCAGCTCAGTGGAGGGCAGCTCCTACAATGAGCAGTTCTTC. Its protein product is CASSVEGSSYNEQFF.

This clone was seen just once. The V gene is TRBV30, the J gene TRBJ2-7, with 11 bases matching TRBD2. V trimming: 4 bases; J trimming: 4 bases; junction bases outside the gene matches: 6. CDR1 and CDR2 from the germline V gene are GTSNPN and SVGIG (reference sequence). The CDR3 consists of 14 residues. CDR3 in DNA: TGTGCCTGGAATACGGGACTAGCGGCGTACGAGCAGTACTTC. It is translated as CAWNTGLAAYEQYF.

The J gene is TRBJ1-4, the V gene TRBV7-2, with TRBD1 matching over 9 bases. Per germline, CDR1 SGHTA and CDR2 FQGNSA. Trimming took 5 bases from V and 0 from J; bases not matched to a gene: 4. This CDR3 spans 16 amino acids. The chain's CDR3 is CASSRTGVATNEKLFF. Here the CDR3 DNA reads TGTGCCAGCAGCCGGACAGGGGTGGCAACTAATGAAAAACTGTTTTTT.